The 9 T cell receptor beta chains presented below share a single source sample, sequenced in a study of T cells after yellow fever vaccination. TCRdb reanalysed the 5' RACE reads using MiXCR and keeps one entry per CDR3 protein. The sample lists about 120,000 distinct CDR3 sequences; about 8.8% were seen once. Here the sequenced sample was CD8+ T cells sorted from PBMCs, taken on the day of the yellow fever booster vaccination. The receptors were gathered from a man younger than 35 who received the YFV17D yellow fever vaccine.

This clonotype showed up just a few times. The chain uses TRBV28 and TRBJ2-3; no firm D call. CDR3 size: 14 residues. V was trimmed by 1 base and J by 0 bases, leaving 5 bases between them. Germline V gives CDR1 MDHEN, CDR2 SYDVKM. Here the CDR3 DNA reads TGTGCCAGCAGTTTATCAGTTAGCACAGATACGCAGTATTTT. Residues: CASSLSVSTDTQYF.

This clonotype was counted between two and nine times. In nucleotides, the CDR3 is TGTGCCAGCAGCAGGGACAGGGGAAGTCCCTATAATTCACCCCTCCACTTT. Translated, it gives CASSRDRGSPYNSPLHF. The genes are TRBV27 and TRBJ1-6; 10 nucleotides align to TRBD1. The CDR3 covers 17 residues. V was pared by 6 bases and J by 2 bases, with 7 bases of the junction left unmatched. Per germline, CDR1 MNHEY and CDR2 SMNVEV (reference sequence).

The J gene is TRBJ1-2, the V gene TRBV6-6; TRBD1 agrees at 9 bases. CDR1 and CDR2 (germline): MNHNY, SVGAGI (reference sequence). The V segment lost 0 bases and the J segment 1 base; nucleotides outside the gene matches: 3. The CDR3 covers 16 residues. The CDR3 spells CASSYSGQGSNYGYTF. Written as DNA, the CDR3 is TGTGCCAGCAGTTACTCGGGACAGGGAAGTAACTATGGCTACACCTTC.

The CDR3 sequence is CASSPSEGISYPHYEQYV. CDR3 DNA: TGTGCCAGCAGCCCCTCTGAAGGAATATCCTATCCCCACTACGAGCAGTACGTC. The chain uses TRBV3-2 and TRBJ2-7; the D call TRBD1 from the table was never checked on the DNA. TRBV3-2 is classified as a pseudogene. This CDR3 is 18 amino acids long.

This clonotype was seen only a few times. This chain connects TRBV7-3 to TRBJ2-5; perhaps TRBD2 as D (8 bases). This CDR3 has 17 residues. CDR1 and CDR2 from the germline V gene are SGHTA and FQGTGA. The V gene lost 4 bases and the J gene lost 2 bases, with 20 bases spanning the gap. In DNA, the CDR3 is TGTGCCAGCAGCTCAGGGGGTCCAGCGGGGGAACAAGAGACCCAGTACTTC. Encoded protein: CASSSGGPAGEQETQYF.

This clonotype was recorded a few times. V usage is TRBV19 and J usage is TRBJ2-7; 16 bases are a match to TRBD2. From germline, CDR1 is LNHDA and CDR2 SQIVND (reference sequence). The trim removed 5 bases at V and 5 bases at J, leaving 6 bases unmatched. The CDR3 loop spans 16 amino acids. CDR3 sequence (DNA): TGTGCCAGTAGTCCGGGGACTAGCGGGGGGGACCACGAGCAGTACTTC. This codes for CASSPGTSGGDHEQYF.

This CDR3 is CASSSKFRGRGAKNIQYF. The CDR3 nucleotides read TGTGCCAGCAGTAGCAAGTTCAGGGGCAGGGGAGCCAAAAACATTCAGTACTTC. V usage is TRBV3-1 and J usage is TRBJ2-4; D is perhaps TRBD1 (6 bases). V lost 6 bases, J lost 0 bases, and 21 bases lay in between. CDR3 length equals 18 residues. Germline CDR1 LGHDT, CDR2 YNNKEL (reference sequence).

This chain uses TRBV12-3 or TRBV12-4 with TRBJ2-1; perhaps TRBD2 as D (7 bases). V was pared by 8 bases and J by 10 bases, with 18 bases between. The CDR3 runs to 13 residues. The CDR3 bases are TGTGCCAGCTTGCGGGGGCAGGTTTCGGAGCAGTTCTTC. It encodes CASLRGQVSEQFF.

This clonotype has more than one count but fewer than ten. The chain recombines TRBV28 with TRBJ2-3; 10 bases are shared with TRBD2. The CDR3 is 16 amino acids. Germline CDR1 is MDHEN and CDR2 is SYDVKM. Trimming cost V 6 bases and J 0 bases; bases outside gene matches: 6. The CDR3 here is CASSSSSGGSTDTQYF. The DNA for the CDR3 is TGTGCCAGCAGCTCGAGTAGCGGGGGGAGCACAGATACGCAGTATTTT. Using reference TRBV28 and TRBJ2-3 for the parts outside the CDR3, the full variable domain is DVKVTQSSRYLVKRTGEKVFLECVQDMDHENMFWYRQDPGLGLRLIYFSYDVKMKEKGDIPEGYSVSREKKERFSLILESASTNQTSMYLCASSSSSGGSTDTQYFGPGTRLTVL.